This TCR beta chain came from a study of CD8 T cells in Susac syndrome. Regarding the study as a whole: Individuals included in the TCR sequencing and HLA analysis were acknowledged by the study to be relatively few in number.

RNA in amounts of roughly 0.45 to 1 ug was reverse transcribed with random hexamers. TCR beta CDR3 was amplified by immunoSEQ multiplex PCR. This amplification extended across 54 Vbeta and 13 Jbeta segments. TCRdb reprocessed the immunoSEQ multiplex PCR reads with MiXCR, giving one entry per CDR3 protein. The sample has some 200,000 distinct CDR3 sequences, more than 90% seen once. Comments on this clonotype: Its antigen remains unknown.

Relapsing-remitting disease, either stable or active, was present in the treatment-naive patients who were the multiple sclerosis controls. TEMRA cells were FACS-enriched and CD8+ and CD4+ T cells negatively isolated. The V gene's germline CDR1 is DFQATT and CDR2 SNEGSKA (reference sequence). Deletions cut 3 bases from V and 2 bases from J, with 8 bases between. The CDR3 consists of 13 residues. The rearrangement joins TRBV20-1 to TRBJ2-1; TRBD2 is a possible D gene (6 bases). The sequenced material came from CD4+ T cells from PBMCs. The TCR sequence derives from a human donor with multiple sclerosis. CDR3 in DNA: TGCAGTGCTAGCGGGAGAACCTACAATGAGCAGTTCTTC. Amino acid sequence: CSASGRTYNEQFF.